A single sample gave rise to the 5 T cell receptor beta chains below, sequenced in a study of tumor and adjacent non-tumor tissue in lung cancer. No cell sorting was done before RNA was extracted from the tissue. Three rounds of nested PCR, following a modified ARM-PCR protocol, produced the TCRbeta library. TCRdb reprocessed the multiplex PCR reads via MiXCR and lists one record per CDR3 protein. This sample has 120,000 or so distinct CDR3 sequences, with 60% to 70% found just once. The sequenced material came from lung tumor tissue. All receptors derive from a man in his thirties or forties with non-small cell lung cancer.

As for this clonotype: A much larger clone differs from this one at a single base, so this may be a read error. CDR3 sequence reads: CASNEGSGGSGDEQYF. CDR3 nucleotides: TGTGCCAGCAATGAAGGGTCCGGTGGCTCGGGCGACGAGCAGTACTTC. The rearrangement joins TRBV6-1 to TRBJ2-7; no clear D. This CDR3 spans 16 amino acids. Germline V lookup: CDR1 MNHNS, CDR2 SASEGT.

In the case of this clonotype: A much bigger clone sits one base away, suggesting this may be a read error. The CDR3 end shows no conserved phenylalanine or tryptophan, and so a read error is likely. The J gene is TRBJ2-3, the V gene TRBV6-6; no clear D gene. The V end lost 6 bases, the J end lost 0 bases, and 4 bases lay between the germline ends. The CDR3 is made up of 12 amino acids. Germline values: CDR1 MNHNY, CDR2 SVGAGI (reference sequence). The DNA for the CDR3 is TGTGCCAGCAGAGCTAGCACAGATACGCAGTATTCT. Amino acids: CASRASTDTQYS.

As regards this clonotype: A much larger clone sits a single nucleotide away, making a read error possible. J is TRBJ1-1 and V is TRBV12-3 or TRBV12-4; D is ambiguous. The CDR3 has 12 residues. The CDR3 here is CTSSRRNTEAFF. The DNA for the CDR3 is TGTACCAGCAGTCGACGGAACACTGAAGCTTTCTTT.

V gene TRBV7-8 combines with J gene TRBJ2-7; the D is unclear. Germline lookup yields CDR1 SGHVS and CDR2 FQNEAQ. V was pared by 1 base and J by 3 bases, with 13 bases between. This CDR3 contains 15 residues. CDR3 region: CASSLGLGNHYEQYF. In DNA, the CDR3 is TGTGCCAGCAGCTTAGGGCTCGGAAATCACTACGAGCAGTACTTC.

In regard to this clonotype: A read error is possible here, since a much larger clone lies one base away. V and J are TRBV5-1 and TRBJ2-1, with 12 bases identical to TRBD2. The CDR3 extends over 17 amino acids. Unmatched junction bases numbered 10, after V lost 3 bases and J lost 6 bases. Germline V gene data show CDR1 as SGHRS and CDR2 as YFSETQ. The CDR3 protein is CASSSRLAGEPSNEQFF. CDR3 DNA sequence: TGCGCCAGCAGCTCTCGACTAGCGGGAGAGCCTAGCAATGAGCAGTTCTTC.